A single sample gave rise to the 8 T cell receptor beta chains below, sequenced in a study of shared clonotypes between healthy human individuals. Sequenced by immunoSEQ multiplex PCR; TCRdb stores in-frame clones only, minus some. The sample contains around 690,000 clones, around 90% of which appear only once. The sample consisted of memory CD8+ T cells from PBMCs. Described subset: CD45RO+ cells pooled with CCR7-negative TemRA cells. The receptors were sampled from a man in his late teens or twenties in good health. Some clones in this sample may be carry-over from other donors' samples.

The chain combines TRBV10-1 with TRBJ2-7; 8 bases match TRBD1. The J segment lost 5 bases and the V segment lost 7 bases, leaving 25 bases of the junction unmatched. The CDR3 has 19 residues. The germline CDR1 and CDR2 sequences are WNHNN and SYGVQD (reference sequence). In DNA form, the CDR3 reads TGCGCCAGCACTGGGATTGATAGGCAGGGGGCGGCGAAGCGCCACGAGCAGTACTTC. Its protein product is CASTGIDRQGAAKRHEQYF.

This rearrangement joins TRBV28 to TRBJ2-6; TRBD1 matches at 12 bases. In germline, CDR1 is MDHEN, CDR2 SYDVKM. The ends lost 8 bases at V and 4 bases at J; junction bases unmatched: 18. This CDR3 spans 20 amino acids. The CDR3 DNA reads TGTGCCAGCCCGGGACAGGGGGCTATGGCCTCCATCTCCGGGGCCAACGTCCTGACTTTC. Amino acids: CASPGQGAMASISGANVLTF.

The chain combines TRBV27 with TRBJ1-1; maybe TRBD1 (5 bases). The CDR3 is 11 amino acids. V was cut by 7 bases and J by 4 bases, with 7 bases left in between. In germline, CDR1 is MNHEY, CDR2 SMNVEV (reference sequence). This CDR3 reads CASNGGTEAFF. CDR3 in DNA: TGTGCCAGCAATGGGGGCACTGAAGCTTTCTTT.

A remark on this clone: The DNA is omitted, as the CDR3 cannot be located on it reliably, and the CDR3 follows TCRdb's listing. The genes are TRBV7-8 and TRBJ2-1; the table's TRBD2 call for D was not verified on the DNA. Germline V gene lookup returns CDR1 SGHVS and CDR2 FQNEAQ. The CDR3 numbers 19 amino acids, ends counted. The CDR3 is CASSLKVAGGPRHFGEQFF.

The V and J genes are TRBV9 and TRBJ2-7; D is possibly TRBD2 (6 bases). With 3 bases removed from V and 2 bases from J, the gap between germline ends came to 12 bases. This CDR3 region has 14 residues. Germline V gene sequence: CDR1 SGDLS, CDR2 YYNGEE. The CDR3 nucleotides read TGTGCCAGCAGCGGACCGGGAGTCGCCTACGAGCAGTACTTC. Its translation: CASSGPGVAYEQYF.

The V gene is TRBV15, the J gene TRBJ2-1, with TRBD2 identical over 10 bases. CDR3 length: 16 amino acids. Germline CDR1 reads LNHNV; CDR2 reads YYDKDF (reference sequence). V lost 4 bases to trimming and J lost 7 bases; unmatched junction nucleotides: 10. CDR3 region: CATSTPSGSIRNEQFF. The DNA for the CDR3 is TGTGCCACCAGCACCCCTAGCGGGAGTATCAGAAATGAGCAGTTCTTC.

A few counts support this clone. This chain joins TRBV19 and TRBJ2-1, with 8 bases aligning to TRBD2. The junction had 3 bases not matched to a gene; V was cut back by 9 bases and J by 2 bases. Per germline, CDR1 LNHDA and CDR2 SQIVND (reference sequence). This CDR3 is built from 13 residues. CDR3 sequence reads: CASEAGAYNEQFF. As DNA, the CDR3 is TGTGCCAGCGAAGCGGGGGCCTACAATGAGCAGTTCTTC.

This chain uses TRBV15 with TRBJ2-1; no definite D call. The CDR3 is made up of 14 amino acids. Germline V lookup: CDR1 LNHNV, CDR2 YYDKDF (reference sequence). V dropped 5 bases and J dropped 5 bases, with 13 bases sitting between them. The CDR3 DNA is TGTGCCACCAGCGTACGGGCAGTCCACAATGAGCAGTTCTTC. Translating it yields CATSVRAVHNEQFF. The full variable domain, completed using reference TRBV15 and TRBJ2-1, is DAMVIQNPRYQVTQFGKPVTLSCSQTLNHNVMYWYQQKSSQAPKLLFHYYDKDFNNEADTPDNFQSRRPNTSFCFLDIRSPGLGDTAMYLCATSVRAVHNEQFFGPGTRLTVL.